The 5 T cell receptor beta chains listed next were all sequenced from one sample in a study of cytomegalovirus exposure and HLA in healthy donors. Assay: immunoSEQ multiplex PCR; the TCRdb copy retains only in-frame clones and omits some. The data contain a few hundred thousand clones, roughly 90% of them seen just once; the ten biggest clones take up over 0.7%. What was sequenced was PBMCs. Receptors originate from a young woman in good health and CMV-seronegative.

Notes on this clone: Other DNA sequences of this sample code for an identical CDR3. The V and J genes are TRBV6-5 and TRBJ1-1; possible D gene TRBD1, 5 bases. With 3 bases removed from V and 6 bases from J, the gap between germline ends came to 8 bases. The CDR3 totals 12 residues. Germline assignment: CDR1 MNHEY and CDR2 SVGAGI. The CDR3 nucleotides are TGTGCCAGCAGTTATAGGGGCTCTGAAGCTTTCTTT. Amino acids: CASSYRGSEAFF.

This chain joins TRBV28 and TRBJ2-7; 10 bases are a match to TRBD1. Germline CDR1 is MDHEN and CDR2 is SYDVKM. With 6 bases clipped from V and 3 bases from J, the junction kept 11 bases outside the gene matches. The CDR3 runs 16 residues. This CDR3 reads CASSRPRQGAVYEQYF. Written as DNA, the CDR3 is TGTGCCAGCAGCCGCCCGCGACAGGGGGCAGTCTACGAGCAGTACTTC.

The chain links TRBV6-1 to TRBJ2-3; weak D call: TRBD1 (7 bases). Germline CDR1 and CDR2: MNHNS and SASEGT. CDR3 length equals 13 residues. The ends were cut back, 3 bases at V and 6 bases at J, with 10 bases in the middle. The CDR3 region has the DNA TGTGCCAGCAGTGAGACAGGGAGGGATACGCAGTATTTT. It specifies CASSETGRDTQYF.

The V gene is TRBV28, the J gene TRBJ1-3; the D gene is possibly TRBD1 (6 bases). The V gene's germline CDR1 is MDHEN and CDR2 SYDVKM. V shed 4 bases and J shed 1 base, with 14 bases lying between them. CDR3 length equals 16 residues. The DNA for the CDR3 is TGTGCCAGCAGTTATGTGACAGGCTTTTCTGGAAACACCATATATTTT. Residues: CASSYVTGFSGNTIYF.

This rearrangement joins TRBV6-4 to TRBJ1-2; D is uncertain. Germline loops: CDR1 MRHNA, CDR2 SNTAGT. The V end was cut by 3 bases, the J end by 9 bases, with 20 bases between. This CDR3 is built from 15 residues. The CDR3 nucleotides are TGTGCCAGCAGTGATGGGGTTAGCGGGGTGGAAAGCTACACCTTC. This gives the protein CASSDGVSGVESYTF.